Listed below are T cell receptor beta chains from one sample, sequenced in a study of blood T cells in healthy people across ages. TCRdb recomputed calls from the 5' RACE reads with MiXCR, one row per CDR3 protein. The sample shows about 680,000 distinct CDR3 sequences, roughly 49% of them seen only once. The specimen was blood. These receptors were taken from a woman aged 55-70 years in good health. Each CDR3 is given with its conserved first and last residue. Fields, in order: V gene, J gene, D gene, clone size, CDR3 length, CDR3 protein, CDR3 DNA. A D gene is named only where the DNA matches it firmly. For some rows the clone size is stated as once, few or many, or as a class when expanded; others skip it.

V gene: TRBV2
J gene: TRBJ2-5
D gene: -
clone size: -
CDR3 length: 15
CDR3 protein: CASSEGYGARETQYF
CDR3 DNA: TGTGCCAGCAGTGAAGGGTACGGGGCGAGGGAGACCCAGTACTTC

V gene: TRBV5-6
J gene: TRBJ1-2
D gene: -
clone size: -
CDR3 length: 15
CDR3 protein: CASSLAGGLNYGYTF
CDR3 DNA: TGTGCCAGCAGCTTGGCCGGGGGGCTCAACTATGGCTACACCTTC

V gene: TRBV20-1
J gene: TRBJ1-1
D gene: -
clone size: -
CDR3 length: 14
CDR3 protein: CSAYKPEGNTEAFF
CDR3 DNA: TGCAGTGCCTATAAGCCGGAGGGGAACACTGAAGCTTTCTTT

V gene: TRBV5-1
J gene: TRBJ2-3
D gene: TRBD2
clone size: -
CDR3 length: 15
CDR3 protein: CASSSRLAGRDTQYF
CDR3 DNA: TGCGCCAGCAGCTCCCGACTAGCGGGAAGAGATACGCAGTATTTT

V gene: TRBV7-9
J gene: TRBJ2-7
D gene: -
clone size: few
CDR3 length: 13
CDR3 protein: CASSERENYEQYF
CDR3 DNA: TGTGCCAGCAGCGAACGGGAGAACTACGAGCAGTACTTC

V gene: TRBV7-2
J gene: TRBJ2-3
D gene: TRBD2
clone size: -
CDR3 length: 14
CDR3 protein: CASGRLAGRDTQYF
CDR3 DNA: TGTGCCAGCGGCAGACTAGCGGGGCGGGATACGCAGTATTTT

V gene: TRBV20-1
J gene: TRBJ2-7
D gene: TRBD2
clone size: -
CDR3 length: 14
CDR3 protein: CSASWASGSHEQYF
CDR3 DNA: TGCAGTGCTAGTTGGGCTAGCGGGTCCCACGAGCAGTACTTC

V gene: TRBV28
J gene: TRBJ2-3
D gene: TRBD2
clone size: few
CDR3 length: 15
CDR3 protein: CASSPGGRGTDTQYF
CDR3 DNA: TGTGCCAGCAGCCCAGGCGGGAGGGGGACAGATACGCAGTATTTT

V gene: TRBV5-1
J gene: TRBJ2-5
D gene: TRBD2
clone size: -
CDR3 length: 13
CDR3 protein: CASSLGTSETQYF
CDR3 DNA: TGCGCCAGCAGCTTGGGGACTAGCGAGACCCAGTACTTC

V gene: TRBV7-2
J gene: TRBJ2-7
D gene: -
clone size: -
CDR3 length: 15
CDR3 protein: CASSLVSRTINEQYF
CDR3 DNA: TGTGCCAGCAGCTTAGTTTCCCGGACTATAAACGAGCAGTACTTC

V gene: TRBV29-1
J gene: TRBJ1-5
D gene: -
clone size: -
CDR3 length: 13
CDR3 protein: CSVVGQGNQPQHF
CDR3 DNA: TGCAGCGTTGTGGGTCAGGGGAATCAGCCCCAGCATTTT

V gene: TRBV2
J gene: TRBJ2-3
D gene: -
clone size: -
CDR3 length: 15
CDR3 protein: CASNPGVRRTDTQYF
CDR3 DNA: TGTGCCAGCAATCCGGGAGTAAGACGCACGGATACGCAGTATTTT

V gene: TRBV4-3
J gene: TRBJ1-1
D gene: TRBD1
clone size: few
CDR3 length: 18
CDR3 protein: CASSQDGGGTGRSTEAFF
CDR3 DNA: TGCGCCAGCAGCCAAGATGGGGGCGGGACAGGGCGGTCCACTGAAGCTTTCTTT

V gene: TRBV20-1
J gene: TRBJ2-5
D gene: -
clone size: -
CDR3 length: 12
CDR3 protein: CSAKPGLETQYF
CDR3 DNA: TGCAGTGCTAAACCGGGATTGGAGACCCAGTACTTC

V gene: TRBV7-3
J gene: TRBJ2-3
D gene: TRBD2
clone size: -
CDR3 length: 15
CDR3 protein: CASSLGPTSGDTQYF
CDR3 DNA: TGTGCCAGCAGCTTAGGCCCAACTAGCGGAGATACGCAGTATTTT

V gene: TRBV4-3
J gene: TRBJ2-6
D gene: TRBD1
clone size: many
CDR3 length: 18
CDR3 protein: CASSQAWGQLSGANVLTF
CDR3 DNA: TGCGCCAGCAGCCAGGCATGGGGACAGCTCTCTGGGGCCAACGTCCTGACTTTC

V gene: TRBV29-1
J gene: TRBJ2-5
D gene: TRBD1
clone size: many
CDR3 length: 13
CDR3 protein: CSGLRDREETQYF
CDR3 DNA: TGCAGCGGCCTCCGGGACAGGGAAGAGACCCAGTACTTC

V gene: TRBV28
J gene: TRBJ2-7
D gene: -
clone size: -
CDR3 length: 15
CDR3 protein: CASSAMRMGVNEQYF
CDR3 DNA: TGTGCCAGCAGTGCCATGAGGATGGGGGTGAACGAGCAGTACTTC

V gene: TRBV7-3
J gene: TRBJ1-2
D gene: -
clone size: -
CDR3 length: 19
CDR3 protein: CASSFTGWEAIGLNYGYTF
CDR3 DNA: TGTGCCAGCAGCTTTACAGGGTGGGAGGCGATAGGCCTTAACTATGGCTACACCTTC

V gene: TRBV20-1
J gene: TRBJ1-1
D gene: TRBD1
clone size: once
CDR3 length: 16
CDR3 protein: CSAREGTGGWYTEAFF
CDR3 DNA: TGCAGTGCTAGAGAGGGGACAGGGGGGTGGTACACTGAAGCTTTCTTT

V gene: TRBV15
J gene: TRBJ2-7
D gene: -
clone size: -
CDR3 length: 15
CDR3 protein: CATSTDRTLNYEQYF
CDR3 DNA: TGTGCCACCAGCACCGACAGAACACTTAACTACGAGCAGTACTTC

V gene: TRBV28
J gene: TRBJ2-3
D gene: -
clone size: -
CDR3 length: 15
CDR3 protein: CASSLGAVSTDTQYF
CDR3 DNA: TGTGCCAGCAGTTTAGGGGCAGTTAGCACAGATACGCAGTATTTT

V gene: TRBV4-3
J gene: TRBJ2-7
D gene: TRBD2
clone size: -
CDR3 length: 17
CDR3 protein: CASSPSRIAGGPHEQYF
CDR3 DNA: TGCGCCAGCAGCCCGTCCCGAATAGCGGGAGGGCCCCATGAGCAGTACTTC

V gene: TRBV11-2
J gene: TRBJ2-7
D gene: TRBD1
clone size: -
CDR3 length: 15
CDR3 protein: CASSHDRGRSYEQYF
CDR3 DNA: TGTGCCAGCAGCCACGACAGGGGTCGCTCCTACGAGCAGTACTTC

V gene: TRBV4-3
J gene: TRBJ1-5
D gene: -
clone size: -
CDR3 length: 14
CDR3 protein: CASSQDSRNQPQHF
CDR3 DNA: TGCGCCAGCAGCCAAGATTCGCGAAATCAGCCCCAGCATTTT

V gene: TRBV9
J gene: TRBJ2-1
D gene: -
clone size: few
CDR3 length: 14
CDR3 protein: CASSVGISYNEQFF
CDR3 DNA: TGTGCCAGCAGCGTAGGGATCAGCTACAATGAGCAGTTCTTC

V gene: TRBV7-8
J gene: TRBJ2-5
D gene: -
clone size: -
CDR3 length: 16
CDR3 protein: CASSSRPGVRQETQYF
CDR3 DNA: TGTGCCAGCAGCTCCCGCCCGGGGGTCCGCCAAGAGACCCAGTACTTC

V gene: TRBV28
J gene: TRBJ2-1
D gene: TRBD2
clone size: -
CDR3 length: 16
CDR3 protein: CASSSNQLAGTNEQFF
CDR3 DNA: TGTGCCAGCAGTTCCAACCAACTAGCGGGTACGAATGAGCAGTTCTTC

V gene: TRBV29-1
J gene: TRBJ2-1
D gene: -
clone size: many
CDR3 length: 14
CDR3 protein: CSVDPSDGYNEQFF
CDR3 DNA: TGCAGCGTTGACCCCTCGGACGGCTACAATGAGCAGTTCTTC

V gene: TRBV7-2
J gene: TRBJ2-1
D gene: TRBD2
clone size: -
CDR3 length: 17
CDR3 protein: CASSLGLAGGHVNEQFF
CDR3 DNA: TGTGCCAGCAGCCTGGGACTAGCGGGAGGACACGTCAATGAGCAGTTCTTC

V gene: TRBV5-1
J gene: TRBJ2-4
D gene: -
clone size: -
CDR3 length: 14
CDR3 protein: CASSLASGENIQYF
CDR3 DNA: TGCGCCAGCAGCTTGGCTTCAGGGGAAAACATTCAGTACTTC

V gene: TRBV25-1
J gene: TRBJ2-3
D gene: TRBD1
clone size: -
CDR3 length: 19
CDR3 protein: CASSGPTNRGRDFTDTQYF
CDR3 DNA: TGTGCCAGCAGTGGACCGACCAACAGGGGGAGAGACTTCACAGATACGCAGTATTTT

V gene: TRBV20-1
J gene: TRBJ2-1
D gene: -
clone size: few
CDR3 length: 14
CDR3 protein: CSARDQLVVAEQFF
CDR3 DNA: TGCAGTGCTAGAGATCAACTCGTAGTGGCGGAGCAGTTCTTC

V gene: TRBV11-2
J gene: TRBJ1-1
D gene: -
clone size: -
CDR3 length: 18
CDR3 protein: CASSLDQRAGYGNTEAFF
CDR3 DNA: TGTGCCAGCAGCTTAGATCAACGAGCAGGGTACGGGAACACTGAAGCTTTCTTT

V gene: TRBV29-1
J gene: TRBJ2-3
D gene: TRBD2
clone size: few
CDR3 length: 14
CDR3 protein: CSYGSGSLADTQYF
CDR3 DNA: TGCAGCTATGGGAGCGGGAGCTTGGCAGATACGCAGTATTTT

V gene: TRBV7-8
J gene: TRBJ2-1
D gene: TRBD2
clone size: many
CDR3 length: 15
CDR3 protein: CASGRLAGFYNEQFF
CDR3 DNA: TGTGCCAGCGGACGACTAGCGGGCTTCTACAATGAGCAGTTCTTC

V gene: TRBV3-1
J gene: TRBJ1-1
D gene: -
clone size: many
CDR3 length: 15
CDR3 protein: CASSQDTGTNTEAFF
CDR3 DNA: TGTGCCAGCAGCCAAGATACAGGGACGAACACTGAAGCTTTCTTT

V gene: TRBV6-2/TRBV6-3
J gene: TRBJ1-1
D gene: -
clone size: -
CDR3 length: 16
CDR3 protein: CASSYSPGEVHTEAFF
CDR3 DNA: TGTGCCAGCAGTTACTCTCCAGGGGAGGTTCACACTGAAGCTTTCTTT

V gene: TRBV7-2
J gene: TRBJ1-2
D gene: TRBD1
clone size: -
CDR3 length: 17
CDR3 protein: CASSPGQGGNLPYGYTF
CDR3 DNA: TGTGCCAGCAGCCCGGGACAGGGGGGCAACCTGCCCTATGGCTACACCTTC

V gene: TRBV18
J gene: TRBJ2-6
D gene: -
clone size: few
CDR3 length: 16
CDR3 protein: CASSPTSGAGANVLTF
CDR3 DNA: TGTGCCAGCTCACCAACGTCCGGGGCTGGGGCCAACGTCCTGACTTTC

V gene: TRBV20-1
J gene: TRBJ2-5
D gene: -
clone size: -
CDR3 length: 10
CDR3 protein: CSAIEETQYF
CDR3 DNA: TGCAGTGCTATCGAAGAGACCCAGTACTTC

V gene: TRBV9
J gene: TRBJ2-3
D gene: TRBD1
clone size: few
CDR3 length: 14
CDR3 protein: CASSPIQGEVGQYF
CDR3 DNA: TGTGCCAGCAGCCCGATACAGGGGGAAGTAGGGCAGTATTTT

V gene: TRBV18
J gene: TRBJ2-7
D gene: -
clone size: -
CDR3 length: 15
CDR3 protein: CASSAGTGASYEQYF
CDR3 DNA: TGTGCCAGCTCAGCCGGGACTGGCGCCTCTTACGAGCAGTACTTC

V gene: TRBV30
J gene: TRBJ2-1
D gene: TRBD2
clone size: few
CDR3 length: 14
CDR3 protein: CAWNAGAVSNEQFF
CDR3 DNA: TGTGCCTGGAACGCGGGAGCCGTCTCCAATGAGCAGTTCTTC

V gene: TRBV7-9
J gene: TRBJ2-5
D gene: TRBD2
clone size: -
CDR3 length: 14
CDR3 protein: CASSLSQGGKTQYF
CDR3 DNA: TGTGCCAGCAGCTTATCTCAGGGAGGGAAGACCCAGTACTTC

V gene: TRBV6-1
J gene: TRBJ1-2
D gene: -
clone size: -
CDR3 length: 13
CDR3 protein: CATERTGIYGYTF
CDR3 DNA: TGTGCCACCGAAAGAACAGGAATTTATGGCTACACCTTC

V gene: TRBV3-1
J gene: TRBJ2-7
D gene: TRBD2
clone size: many
CDR3 length: 15
CDR3 protein: CASSQGPSGTYEQYF
CDR3 DNA: TGTGCCAGCAGCCAAGGACCTAGCGGGACCTACGAGCAGTACTTC

V gene: TRBV20-1
J gene: TRBJ2-3
D gene: -
clone size: few
CDR3 length: 14
CDR3 protein: CSAPSAGNTDTQYF
CDR3 DNA: TGCAGTGCTCCGTCGGCAGGGAACACAGATACGCAGTATTTT

V gene: TRBV10-3
J gene: TRBJ1-2
D gene: -
clone size: -
CDR3 length: 12
CDR3 protein: CAIREGAYGYTF
CDR3 DNA: TGTGCCATCAGGGAAGGAGCCTATGGCTACACCTTC

V gene: TRBV7-9
J gene: TRBJ1-1
D gene: TRBD1
clone size: -
CDR3 length: 16
CDR3 protein: CASNTGQGAVNTEAFF
CDR3 DNA: TGTGCCAGCAATACGGGACAGGGGGCTGTGAACACTGAAGCTTTCTTT

V gene: TRBV28
J gene: TRBJ2-5
D gene: TRBD2
clone size: -
CDR3 length: 14
CDR3 protein: CASSTTSARETQYF
CDR3 DNA: TGTGCCAGCAGCACTACTAGCGCCCGGGAGACCCAGTACTTC